This TCR beta chain was observed in a study of CD8+CD57+ T cells in acquired aplastic anemia. In the study overall: For CD4+ cells, healthy donors had an average of approximately 9.8 million reads.

This clonotype showed up just a few times. The antigen remains undetermined. Whole-study findings and limits: Patients and controls had in common approximately 29 CD8+ CDR3 sequences.

Template material for TCR beta VDJ and CDR3 profiling consisted of genomic DNA. One entry per CDR3 protein, called by TCRdb with MiXCR from the reads. The sample consists of fewer than 200,000 distinct CDR3 sequences, approximately 44% of them appearing once. The V segment lost 4 bases and the J segment 7 bases; nucleotides outside the gene matches: 7. Germline V CDR1 and CDR2: MNHEY, SVGAGI. This CDR3 spans 14 amino acids. The V gene is TRBV6-5, the J gene TRBJ1-5; 7 nucleotides align to TRBD1. Sequencing was carried out using sorted CD4+, CD8+, or CD8+CD57+ T cells (not recorded which) from PBMCs. The clonotype originates from a human donor in good health. CDR3 bases: TGTGCCAGCAGTTTACGGACAGGCATCCAGCCCCAGCATTTT. It codes for CASSLRTGIQPQHF.